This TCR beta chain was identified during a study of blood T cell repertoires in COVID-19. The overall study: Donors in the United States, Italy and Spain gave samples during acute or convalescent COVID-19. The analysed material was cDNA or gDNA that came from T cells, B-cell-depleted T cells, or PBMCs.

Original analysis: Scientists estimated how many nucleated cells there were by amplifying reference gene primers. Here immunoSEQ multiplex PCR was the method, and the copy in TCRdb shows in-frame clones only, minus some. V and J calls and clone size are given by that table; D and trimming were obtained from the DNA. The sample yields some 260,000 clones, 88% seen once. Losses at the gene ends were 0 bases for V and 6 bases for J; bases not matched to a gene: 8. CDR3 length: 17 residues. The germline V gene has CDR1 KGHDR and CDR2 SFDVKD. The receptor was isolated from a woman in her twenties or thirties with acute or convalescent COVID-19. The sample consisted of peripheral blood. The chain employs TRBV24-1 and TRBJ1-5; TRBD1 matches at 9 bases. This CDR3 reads CATSDLRTGVNRQPQHF. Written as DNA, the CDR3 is TGTGCCACCAGTGATTTGAGGACAGGGGTGAATCGTCAGCCCCAGCATTTT.